Each of the 23 T cell receptor beta chains below was sequenced from the same sample in a study of T cell changes during pregnancy in multiple sclerosis. The protocol was immunoSEQ multiplex PCR, while the TCRdb copy is restricted to in-frame clones and leaves out a portion. The data contain roughly 53,000 clones, roughly 92% of them seen just once; the ten biggest clones take up around 0.35%. The sequencing here drew on CD4+ T cells from peripheral blood mononuclear cells, taken in the second trimester of pregnancy. The source is a female donor in good health, enrolled as a control in a pregnancy study.

The J gene is TRBJ2-7, the V gene TRBV25-1; TRBD1 matches 9 bases. Germline V gene data show CDR1 as MGHDK and CDR2 as SYGVNS. J was trimmed by 3 bases and V by 6 bases; bases with no gene match: 6. This CDR3 comprises 14 residues. CDR3 region: CASSPGQGSYEQYF. CDR3 nucleotide sequence: TGTGCCAGCAGCCCAGGACAGGGGAGCTACGAGCAGTACTTC.

Here the CDR3 DNA reads TGTGCCAGCCGGAGAAGGCCGTACACCGGGGAGCTGTTTTTT. Amino acid sequence: CASRRRPYTGELFF. The genes are TRBV5-6 and TRBJ2-2; unclear D gene. V lost 7 bases and J 3 bases, leaving 13 bases between the germline ends. Germline lookup yields CDR1 SGHDT and CDR2 YYEEEE. The CDR3 totals 14 residues.

The rearrangement links TRBV5-5 to TRBJ2-3; D gene uncertain. The V gene's germline CDR1 is SGHKS and CDR2 YYEKEE (reference sequence). The V and J ends lost 2 bases and 0 bases respectively, with 10 bases between them. The CDR3 is 15 amino acids. The CDR3 DNA follows: TGTGCCAGCAGCTTTCCCCGTTCTAGCACAGATACGCAGTATTTT. Residues: CASSFPRSSTDTQYF.

The chain employs TRBV4-1 and TRBJ1-1, with D unresolved. CDR3 length: 19 residues. The V gene's germline CDR1 is MGHRA and CDR2 YSYEKL. Trimming shortened V by 0 bases and J by 1 base, and 21 bases separated the two germline ends. CDR3 coding DNA: TGCGCCAGCAGCCAAGATTTACGGCAGTCTGAGGCGTGGAACACTGAAGCTTTCTTT. Its protein is CASSQDLRQSEAWNTEAFF.

V gene TRBV30 combines with J gene TRBJ2-5, with 8 bases identical to TRBD2. Germline CDR1 and CDR2: GTSNPN and SVGIG (reference sequence). The V gene end was trimmed by 3 bases and the J gene end by 5 bases; junction bases not matched to a gene: 5. This CDR3 region has 13 residues. The CDR3 nucleotides read TGTGCCTGGAGGACGGGGGGGATTGAGACCCAGTACTTC. Encoded protein: CAWRTGGIETQYF.

The genes are TRBV6-5 and TRBJ2-5; TRBD1 is a possible D gene (6 bases). V was pared by 7 bases and J by 3 bases, with 9 bases between. The CDR3 consists of 12 residues. Germline V CDR1 and CDR2: MNHEY, SVGAGI. The CDR3 protein is CASNTGKETQYF. For the CDR3, the DNA is TGTGCCAGCAATACAGGGAAAGAGACCCAGTACTTC.

The V and J genes are TRBV19 and TRBJ1-2; D is perhaps TRBD1 (5 bases). Trimming took off 2 bases at V and 3 bases at J, with 13 bases between the two ends. The germline gives CDR1 LNHDA, CDR2 SQIVND (reference sequence). This CDR3 comprises 15 residues. The CDR3 sequence is CASSIRAGMDYGYTF. CDR3 DNA sequence: TGTGCCAGTAGTATAAGGGCAGGGATGGACTATGGCTACACCTTC. The variable domain in full, completed from reference TRBV19 and TRBJ1-2, reads DGGITQSPKYLFRKEGQNVTLSCEQNLNHDAMYWYRQDPGQGLRLIYYSQIVNDFQKGDIAEGYSVSREKKESFPLTVTSAQKNPTAFYLCASSIRAGMDYGYTFGSGTRLTVV.

The rearrangement links TRBV9 to TRBJ2-1; TRBD2 agrees at 8 bases. J lost 7 bases, V lost 4 bases, and 7 bases had no gene match. The CDR3 covers 14 residues. Germline CDR1 is SGDLS and CDR2 is YYNGEE. The CDR3 DNA reads TGTGCCAGCAGCCCCCAGGTAGCGGGGAATGAGCAGTTCTTC. The encoded protein is CASSPQVAGNEQFF.

V and J are TRBV5-1 and TRBJ1-4, with TRBD1 matching 7 bases. V lost 0 bases to trimming and J lost 8 bases; unmatched junction nucleotides: 7. The CDR3 covers 15 residues. Germline V lookup: CDR1 SGHRS, CDR2 YFSETQ. The CDR3 loop is CASSLGEGAREKLFF. The CDR3 nucleotides are TGCGCCAGCAGCTTGGGTGAGGGGGCCCGGGAAAAACTGTTTTTT.

The chain employs TRBV7-2 and TRBJ1-4, with D possibly TRBD1 on 5 matching bases. Germline CDR1 and CDR2: SGHTA and FQGNSA. Deletions cut 5 bases from V and 3 bases from J, with 10 bases between. This CDR3 has 14 amino acids. The CDR3 sequence is CASSTRQSNEKLFF. In DNA form, the CDR3 reads TGTGCCAGCAGCACCCGACAGTCTAATGAAAAACTGTTTTTT. The variable domain in full, completed from reference TRBV7-2 and TRBJ1-4, reads GAGVSQSPSNKVTEKGKDVELRCDPISGHTALYWYRQSLGQGLEFLIYFQGNSAPDKSGLPSDRFSAERTGGSVSTLTIQRTQQEDSAVYLCASSTRQSNEKLFFGSGTQLSVL.

V usage is TRBV2 and J usage is TRBJ1-1; D uncertain. Trimming stripped 5 bases from V and 4 bases from J, with 2 bases between. Germline V CDR1 and CDR2: SNHLY, FYNNEI. The CDR3 is 10 residues long. The CDR3 coding sequence is TGTGCCAGCAGTCTCACTGAAGCTTTCTTT. It codes for CASSLTEAFF.

This chain joins TRBV19 and TRBJ1-1, with 7 bases aligning to TRBD1. V was pared by 4 bases and J by 5 bases, with 4 bases of the junction left unmatched. This CDR3 spans 13 amino acids. Germline V CDR1 and CDR2: LNHDA, SQIVND (reference sequence). The CDR3 sequence: CASSRQGRTEAFF. The CDR3 bases are TGTGCCAGTAGTAGACAGGGACGGACTGAAGCTTTCTTT.

The genes are TRBV5-1 and TRBJ2-1; 7 bases map to TRBD2. Unmatched junction bases numbered 7, after V lost 0 bases and J lost 7 bases. Germline-derived CDR1 and CDR2 are SGHRS and YFSETQ. This CDR3 comprises 15 residues. The CDR3 spells CASSLVGASGNEQFF. CDR3 coding DNA: TGCGCCAGCAGCTTGGTTGGGGCTAGCGGAAATGAGCAGTTCTTC. The full variable domain, in which reference TRBV5-1 and TRBJ2-1 provide the parts outside the CDR3, is KAGVTQTPRYLIKTRGQQVTLSCSPISGHRSVSWYQQTPGQGLQFLFEYFSETQRNKGNFPGRFSGRQFSNSRSEMNVSTLELGDSALYLCASSLVGASGNEQFFGPGTRLTVL.

The V and J genes are TRBV7-2 and TRBJ2-7; TRBD1 might be the D (5 bases). Germline V gene sequence: CDR1 SGHTA, CDR2 FQGNSA. The CDR3 is made up of 15 amino acids. With 5 bases removed from V and 0 bases from J, the gap between germline ends came to 14 bases. The CDR3 bases are TGTGCCAGCAGCGTTGACAGCCTTCCCTCCTACGAGCAGTACTTC. Amino acid sequence: CASSVDSLPSYEQYF. The full variable domain, in which reference TRBV7-2 and TRBJ2-7 provide the parts outside the CDR3, is GAGVSQSPSNKVTEKGKDVELRCDPISGHTALYWYRQSLGQGLEFLIYFQGNSAPDKSGLPSDRFSAERTGGSVSTLTIQRTQQEDSAVYLCASSVDSLPSYEQYFGPGTRLTVT.

J is TRBJ1-5 and V is TRBV18; 8 nucleotides match TRBD1. The germline V gene has CDR1 KGHSH and CDR2 LQKENI. J lost 7 bases, V lost 6 bases, and 14 bases had no gene match. The CDR3 contains 16 residues. The CDR3 here is CASSPSQTGDSQPQHF. The CDR3 DNA reads as TGTGCCAGCTCTCCTTCACAGACAGGGGATTCGCAGCCCCAGCATTTT.

The rearrangement joins TRBV30 to TRBJ2-5; D is uncertain. The CDR3 covers 12 residues. Germline values: CDR1 GTSNPN, CDR2 SVGIG (reference sequence). Trimming stripped 1 base from V and 5 bases from J, with 8 bases between. CDR3 in DNA: TGTGCCTGGAGTGCTCCCTTCGAGACCCAGTACTTC. This sequence encodes CAWSAPFETQYF.

This chain joins TRBV28 and TRBJ1-5; D unclear. Germline V gene lookup returns CDR1 MDHEN and CDR2 SYDVKM. Trimming shortened V by 6 bases and J by 5 bases, and 14 bases separated the two germline ends. The CDR3 has 14 amino acids. The CDR3 DNA sequence: TGTGCCAGCAGGCCCGGGATCGATCATCAGCCCCAGCATTTT. Translated: CASRPGIDHQPQHF.

Details on this clone: Relative to the germline gene, one junction end is altered; a read error may explain this. This chain links TRBV2 with TRBJ1-1; perhaps TRBD1 as D (5 bases). From germline, CDR1 is SNHLY and CDR2 FYNNEI. This CDR3 is 13 amino acids long. CDR3 in DNA: TGTGCTAGCATGACAGCCATGAACACTGAAGCTTTCTTT. Its translation: CASMTAMNTEAFF.

The rearrangement links TRBV5-1 to TRBJ2-1; 9 bases align to TRBD1. CDR1 is SGHRS, CDR2 YFSETQ, per germline. V lost 6 bases to trimming and J lost 7 bases; unmatched junction nucleotides: 8. This CDR3 region has 14 residues. The chain's CDR3 is CASTGGQGRNEQFF. In DNA, the CDR3 is TGCGCCAGCACCGGAGGACAGGGGCGAAATGAGCAGTTCTTC.

V gene TRBV4-3 combines with J gene TRBJ2-1; 8 nucleotides align to TRBD2. The CDR3 is made up of 14 amino acids. Losses at the gene ends were 0 bases for V and 7 bases for J; bases not matched to a gene: 2. Germline assignment: CDR1 LGHNA and CDR2 YSLEER. Written as DNA, the CDR3 is TGCGCCAGCAGCCAAGATCGGGGGGGAAATGAGCAGTTCTTC. Translation gives CASSQDRGGNEQFF.

The chain couples TRBV21-1 to TRBJ2-7; TRBD2, the table's D call, was not compared with the DNA. TRBV21-1 is a pseudogene. This CDR3 has 13 residues. CDR3 sequence reads: CASSTGSSYEQYF. The CDR3 nucleotides read TGTGCCAGCAGTACCGGGTCCTCCTACGAGCAGTACTTC.

The chain has TRBV11-3 and TRBJ2-5; 8 bases match TRBD2. Trimming removed 5 bases from V and 5 bases from J; junction bases left unmatched: 7. The CDR3 extends over 14 amino acids. Germline V gene data show CDR1 as SGHNT and CDR2 as YENEEA. The DNA for the CDR3 is TGTGCCAGCAGCGCCGGGGGGGCGGACGAGACCCAGTACTTC. The encoded protein is CASSAGGADETQYF.

This sequence joins TRBV4-3 and TRBJ1-2; 7 nucleotides agree with TRBD1. After removal of 0 bases from V and 8 bases from J, the junction contained 15 bases not matched to a gene. The germline CDR1 and CDR2 sequences are LGHNA and YSLEER. This CDR3 has 17 residues. DNA for the CDR3: TGCGCCAGCAGCCAAGATCGGGACAGCCTTCAGAGTGCCGGCTACACCTTC. Amino acids: CASSQDRDSLQSAGYTF.